This T cell receptor (beta chain) was sequenced during a study of cytomegalovirus exposure and HLA in healthy donors (dated by TCRdb to 2017 to 2019). Broadly, across the study: An earlier analysis of roughly 500 of the donors reported 250 to 300 Gb of sequence data and around 110 million unique TCR beta sequences obtained from about 200 million T cells. Roughly 320 gigabases of sequencing data and approximately 91 million unique TCR sequences made up an early release that covered approximately 700 HLA-typed donors. Of the roughly 400 genotyped donors, approximately 80% were placed in the genetic ancestry cluster associated with self-reported Caucasian donors. The study aimed to test whether signatures of past pathogen exposure could be identified by cataloging public T cell receptors. The study profiled the T cell repertoires of 666 subjects by immunosequencing and related them to cytomegalovirus serostatus. In addition to the first cohort of around 670 subjects, a separate validation cohort of 130 or so different subjects was used. The study combined high-throughput TCR immunosequencing, statistical association of individual TCRs with disease status, and machine learning to predict cytomegalovirus infection status. A later analysis re-examined previously published TCR beta repertoires from roughly 720 donors and added high-resolution HLA genotyping to investigate patterns of TCR occurrence. The later analysis used no new phenotypic data to find candidate immune exposures, relying instead on TCR beta sequences and their occurrence across donors. In an earlier analysis of more than 550 of the donors, high-throughput TCR beta sequencing was used to judge whether each TCR beta V gene segment behaved as functional or pseudogenic. Donor age, sex, ethnicity and CMV serostatus were compiled alongside the repertoire data. A later genetic analysis took genome-wide SNP genotypes for about 55% of the 666 donors and used that subset as a discovery cohort. Every discovery cohort repertoire had been produced on one sequencing platform. HLA typing included class I and class II loci at four-digit resolution. The number of typed donors differed by locus: 629-630 for A, B, C, DRB1 and DQB1; some 540 for DQA1; 606 for DPA1; and some 430 for DPB1. Roughly 5 DR-DQ haplotypes were treated as single units for association and clustering because of strong linkage in the cohort. On average, roughly 250,000 unique TCR beta nucleotide sequences were sequenced per donor among a few hundred genotyped donors of the cohort, with around 19% of those sequences being non-productive.

Broad study findings and their caveats: The classifier was reported to diagnose cytomegalovirus status with high specificity and sensitivity in both the original cohort and the validation cohort. In vitro tests confirmed that three of the cytomegalovirus-associated TCR beta chains recognize cytomegalovirus antigens. In a later analysis, TCR association rates were found to vary across HLA loci, with the most associated TCRs seen for DRB1 alleles and the fewest for HLA-C alleles. According to a later analysis, parvovirus B19, influenza, CMV and Epstein-Barr virus appeared linked to several top co-occurrence clusters. In an earlier analysis of roughly 500 of the donors, most TCR beta V segments appeared in productive rearrangements about 87% or about 30% of the time, broadly matching IMGT annotations. HLA typing was unavailable for some donors at each locus, so association tests used only the typed subset. In the study, approximately 160 TCR beta chains were listed as associated with cytomegalovirus. Because counts were too low, about 18 rarely observed V segments, including chromosome 9 orphons, were excluded from the earlier analysis of 587 of the donors. The authors suggested that the approach could potentially be generalized to other disease states and immunological phenotypes. While some public TCRs were present in many individuals, most TCR sequences turned up only very rarely across donors. In a later analysis, HLA-associated TCR beta chains were found to be more clonally expanded and to have lower generation probabilities than equally common non-associated chains. In a later analysis, about 16,000 TCR beta sequences were associated with specific HLA alleles at a false discovery rate of 0.05. A later analysis found that most CMV-associated TCR beta chains appeared HLA-restricted, with HLA associations seemingly driven largely by CMV exposure. Compared with the approximately 720-donor mean, donors in an Asian-associated ancestry cluster had fewer N-insertions in productive TCRs, according to a later genetic analysis. Correlated functional status among segregating V segments might reflect linkage disequilibrium, but an unknown experimental factor could not be ruled out. V-gene and J-gene trimming of TCR beta chains was associated with a missense DCLRE1C variant in a later genetic analysis, and the association was replicated in an independent cohort. Roughly uniform sequencing depth across donors was assumed in presence/absence analyses, although this assumption may not hold. When HLA alleles, especially DR and DQ, strongly co-occurred, attributing TCR associations to individual alleles was difficult. A cluster of highly shared sequence variants was judged likely to be a technical artifact of the sequencing pipeline. The only immune exposure information available for the cohort was CMV serostatus. A further reported finding was that TCR beta sequences accurately predicted the HLA-A and HLA-B alleles for most subjects in the first cohort. Only TCR beta chains were sequenced in this cohort, and the absence of alpha or paired-chain data limited detectable features.

The cohort was made up of around 720 healthy bone marrow donors. Cohort members were all nominally healthy when sampled, although unrecorded immune exposures were likely present. The donor was CMV seropositive and belonged to the group of more than 250 seropositive cohort members. Every donor gave a peripheral blood sample, and the peripheral blood mononuclear cells from that sample were used for TCR beta sequencing. The Qiagen DNeasy Blood Extraction Kit was used to extract genomic DNA from the blood cell samples. Concerning this clone itself: This clone's antigen is unknown. No qualities accompany the bases; no much larger clone lies one base away.

Libraries came from the immunoSEQ multiplex PCR assay. The multiplex PCR relied on a mix of 60 forward primers for TCR Vbeta segments and 13 reverse primers for TCR Jbeta segments. Amplification of the CDR3 region of rearranged TCR beta genes was performed with a multiplex PCR assay on genomic DNA. Amplified TCR beta libraries were sequenced as 87-base-pair reads on the Illumina HiSeq System. The paper's data handling went like this. Across the 670 or so repertoires, a later analysis counted some 81 million unique TCR beta chains, 9.5 million to 13 million of which were shared by at least two donors. A nearest-neighbor algorithm error-corrected the raw reads and collapsed the reads into unique sequences, merging closely related sequences to remove PCR and sequencing errors. Alignment of CDR3 sequences to IMGT reference sequences was used to assign V, D and J gene segments. For a sequence to be retained, a match of at least six nucleotides to both a V gene segment and a J gene segment was required. Rearrangements were classified as productive when the CDR3 lacked stop codons and remained in frame with V and J, and all other rearrangements were classified as non-productive. Following IMGT convention, CDR3 was defined as the stretch from the second conserved V-encoded cysteine to the conserved J-encoded phenylalanine. The earlier analysis of roughly 590 of the donors excluded sequences that lacked an unambiguous match to a single V gene segment. An earlier analysis of 550 to 650 of the donors classified V segments as functional when productive rearrangements were above 56.7% and as segregating when the standard deviation between donors was above 5%. A statistical classification framework was built for diagnosing cytomegalovirus status from the catalog of TCR beta chain sequences. A later analysis assigned V and J genes by comparing TCR nucleotide sequences with IMGT/GENE-DB human TR gene sequences. A later analysis assigned CDR3 sequences and most-parsimonious VDJ recombination scenarios with the TCRdist pipeline. In a later analysis, every TCR beta chain was defined by the combination of its CDR3 amino acid sequence and its V-gene family, and reads without a unique V-gene family were dropped. In a later analysis, around 600 highly shared, low-generation-probability nucleotide sequences were removed to address suspected cross-contamination and a sequencing artifact. A later analysis calculated a clonal expansion index for each public chain from normalized within-repertoire ranks of inferred template counts. A later analysis computed generation probabilities with a VDJ recombination model fitted to out-of-frame rearrangements, and checked the results against IGoR. In a later analysis, hypergeometric tests were used to score TCR-TCR, TCR-HLA and TCR-CMV co-occurrence, with a repertoire-size bias correction applied to TCR pairs. To estimate false discovery rates, a later analysis permuted the HLA or CMV assignments 20 times. In a later analysis, co-occurring TCRs were grouped using DBSCAN, and TCRdist sequence similarity was added for clustering within HLA-allele-positive subsets. For co-occurrence clustering, repertoires with fewer than 30,000 or more than 120,000 public chains were excluded, along with about five repertoires with anomalous nucleotide sharing. The source is immuneACCESS, and TCRdb retained only in-frame sequences with V and J called. Part of the clones is not carried over; for the studies checked, unresolved V genes explain less than half of this, and the remainder is unexplained. That table is the source of V, J and clone size, and D and trimming were worked out from the DNA. The sample table records 250,000 to 350,000 clones; roughly 90% of these occur just once. The biggest ten clones account for 3.5% to 4.5% of the sample.

The sequenced sample was PBMCs. This clonotype was obtained from a man in his forties in good health and CMV-seropositive.

At the DNA level, the sequence is TGTGCCAGCAGTTCCGGGACAGCCGCGGGGGCCAACGTCCTGACTTTC. This sequence encodes CASSSGTAAGANVLTF. The sequence joins TRBV27 to TRBJ2-6; 7 bases in the junction line up with TRBD1. Per the germline V gene (reference sequence), MNHEY is the CDR1 and SMNVEV is the CDR2. The CDR3 runs 16 residues from the cysteine to the phenylalanine. Here the CDR3 DNA is all that survives: 48 bases in frame from base 1. V loses 4 bases at its end and J loses 4 bases; junction bases beyond the gene matches: 7.